Each of the 14 T cell receptor beta chains below was sequenced from the same sample in a study of neurological immune-mediated disorders. TCRdb independently ran MiXCR on the 5' RACE reads; one entry per CDR3 protein. Found here are approximately 15,000 distinct CDR3 sequences, less than 25% of them singletons; the top ten hold approximately 22%. Sequencing was performed on PBMCs. The receptors were sampled from a man aged 50-59 years in good health.

The sample holds many counts of this clonotype. The chain recombines TRBV29-1 with TRBJ2-7, with TRBD1 identical over 11 bases. Germline CDR1 is SQVTM and CDR2 is ANQGSEA. After removal of 7 bases from V and 5 bases from J, the junction contained 13 bases not matched to a gene. The CDR3 sequence is 15 residues long. CDR3 DNA: TGCAGCGCCTCACCGGGACAGGGGGAAAGCAACGAGCAGTACTTC. It yields the protein CSASPGQGESNEQYF.

This chain links TRBV7-8 with TRBJ2-7; D possibly matches TRBD1 or TRBD2 (6 bases each). V lost 1 base to trimming and J lost 7 bases, with 14 bases between them. The CDR3 has 14 amino acids. The germline gives CDR1 SGHVS, CDR2 FQNEAQ. This chain's CDR3 is CASSLVGQGREQYF. The CDR3 DNA follows: TGTGCCAGCAGCTTAGTGGGACAAGGGAGGGAGCAGTACTTC.

This clonotype was counted ten times or more. The chain is built from TRBV7-2 and TRBJ2-3; D uncertain. Trimming removed 0 bases from V and 0 bases from J, with 4 bases in between. The CDR3 consists of 14 residues. Germline CDR1 is SGHTA and CDR2 is FQGNSA. CDR3 DNA: TGTGCCAGCAGCTTAGCGTCTAGCACAGATACGCAGTATTTT. Its protein product is CASSLASSTDTQYF. Full variable domain (missing parts from reference TRBV7-2 and TRBJ2-3): GAGVSQSPSNKVTEKGKDVELRCDPISGHTALYWYRQSLGQGLEFLIYFQGNSAPDKSGLPSDRFSAERTGGSVSTLTIQRTQQEDSAVYLCASSLASSTDTQYFGPGTRLTVL.

In its sample, this clonotype was seen many times. The rearrangement joins TRBV5-1 to TRBJ1-4; 7 bases line up with TRBD1. Germline loops: CDR1 SGHRS, CDR2 YFSETQ. The V gene end was trimmed by 4 bases and the J gene end by 4 bases; junction bases not matched to a gene: 7. This CDR3 contains 15 residues. The CDR3 DNA reads as TGCGCCAGCAGCCTGTCGGGACAGCTTAATGAAAAACTGTTTTTT. It translates to CASSLSGQLNEKLFF.

Ten or more counts support this clonotype. The J gene is TRBJ2-2, the V gene TRBV4-3, with 8 positions matching TRBD2. V trimming: 3 bases; J trimming: 6 bases; junction bases outside the gene matches: 0. This CDR3 contains 13 residues. Germline CDR1 reads LGHNA; CDR2 reads YSLEER. The CDR3 region is CASSQGLAGELFF. The CDR3 nucleotides read TGCGCCAGCAGCCAGGGACTAGCCGGGGAGCTGTTTTTT.

Ten or more counts support this clonotype. The CDR3 region has the DNA TGTGCCAGCAGCTTATTCCGGGATACGCAGTATTTT. Translating it yields CASSLFRDTQYF. V gene TRBV11-1 combines with J gene TRBJ2-3; no clear D. The CDR3 is made up of 12 amino acids. Per the germline V gene, CDR1 is SGHAT and CDR2 is FQDESV (reference sequence). Trimming shortened V by 2 bases and J by 6 bases, and 6 bases separated the two germline ends.

At least ten counts were recorded for this clonotype. In nucleotides, the CDR3 is TGTGCCAGCAGCTTAGGGTTGAACACAGATACGCAGTATTTT. Translated: CASSLGLNTDTQYF. V usage is TRBV27 and J usage is TRBJ2-3; D unclear. The germline V gene has CDR1 MNHEY and CDR2 SMNVEV (reference sequence). V gave up 6 bases and J gave up 2 bases, with 12 bases separating them. CDR3 length: 14 amino acids.

By share, this clonotype ranks as medium-sized. V usage is TRBV5-6 and J usage is TRBJ2-1; D is possibly TRBD1 (5 bases). Trimming took 6 bases from V and 4 from J, leaving 14 bases between them. CDR1 SGHDT and CDR2 YYEEEE come from the germline V gene. This CDR3 has 14 amino acids. CDR3 loop: CASTPQGGYNEQFF. CDR3 nucleotides: TGTGCCAGCACCCCCCAGGGCGGTTACAATGAGCAGTTCTTC.

This clonotype was counted at least ten times. This rearrangement joins TRBV5-1 to TRBJ2-2, with unresolved D. In germline, CDR1 is SGHRS, CDR2 YFSETQ. The CDR3 has 14 residues. The V and J ends lost 4 bases and 7 bases respectively, with 14 bases between them. The CDR3 nucleotides read TGCGCCAGCAGCACAAACGTGGTAAACGGGGAGCTGTTTTTT. It codes for CASSTNVVNGELFF.

This clonotype was seen repeatedly, ten times or more. The V call is TRBV20-1, the J call TRBJ2-1; TRBD1 is a possible D gene (6 bases). The V gene lost 4 bases and the J gene lost 6 bases, with 10 bases spanning the gap. The CDR3 consists of 12 residues. Looked up from germline, CDR1 is DFQATT and CDR2 is SNEGSKA (reference sequence). CDR3 nucleotides: TGCAGTGCTATTGTACAGGGCAATGAGCAGTTCTTC. This codes for CSAIVQGNEQFF.

This clonotype has ten or more counts. V usage is TRBV20-1 and J usage is TRBJ2-2; TRBD2 matches 8 bases. This CDR3 has 16 residues. V lost 2 bases to trimming and J lost 2 bases; unmatched junction nucleotides: 7. CDR1 DFQATT and CDR2 SNEGSKA come from the germline V gene (reference sequence). The CDR3 bases are TGCAGTGCTAGATGGCCTAGCGGGTCAAACACCGGGGAGCTGTTTTTT. It encodes CSARWPSGSNTGELFF.

V is TRBV6-2 or TRBV6-3 and J is TRBJ2-3, with D possibly TRBD2 on 5 matching bases. The CDR3 is 15 residues long. Trimming removed 5 bases from V and 6 bases from J, with 18 bases in between. CDR1 is MNHEY and CDR2 is SVGEGT in the germline V gene. CDR3 sequence reads: CASSPKRSFMDTQYF. DNA of the CDR3: TGTGCCAGCAGTCCCAAGCGGTCGTTTATGGATACGCAGTATTTT.

Within the sample, this clonotype is medium-sized. V gene TRBV7-6 combines with J gene TRBJ2-5, with 11 bases identical to TRBD2. This CDR3 is 16 amino acids long. The germline CDR1 and CDR2 sequences are SGHVS and FNYEAQ. The junction had 14 bases not matched to a gene; V was cut back by 5 bases and J by 9 bases. The DNA of the CDR3 is TGTGCCAGCAGCCAACCTGGGACTAGCGGTTCCCGATCCCAGTACTTC. This sequence encodes CASSQPGTSGSRSQYF.

This clonotype was counted ten times or more. The V gene is TRBV10-3, the J gene TRBJ2-7; 9 bases fit TRBD1. Germline CDR1 and CDR2: ENHRY and SYGVKD. Unmatched junction bases numbered 4, after V lost 5 bases and J lost 2 bases. The CDR3 extends over 14 amino acids. The CDR3 is CAISSGDRAYEQYF. The CDR3 bases are TGTGCCATCAGTAGCGGGGACAGGGCCTACGAGCAGTACTTC.